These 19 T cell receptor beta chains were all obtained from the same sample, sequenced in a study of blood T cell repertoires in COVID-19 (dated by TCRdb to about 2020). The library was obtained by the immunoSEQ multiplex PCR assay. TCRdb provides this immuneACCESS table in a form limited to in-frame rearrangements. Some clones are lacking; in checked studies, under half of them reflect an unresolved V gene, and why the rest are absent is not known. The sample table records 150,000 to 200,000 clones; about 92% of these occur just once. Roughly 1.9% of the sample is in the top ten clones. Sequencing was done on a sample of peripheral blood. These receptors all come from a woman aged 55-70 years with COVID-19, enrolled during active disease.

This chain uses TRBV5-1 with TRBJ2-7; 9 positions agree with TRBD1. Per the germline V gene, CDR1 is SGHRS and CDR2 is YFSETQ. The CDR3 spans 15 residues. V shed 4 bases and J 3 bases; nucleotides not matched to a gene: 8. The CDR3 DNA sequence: TGCGCCAGCAGCGCGGGACAGGGTATTTTCTACGAGCAGTACTTC. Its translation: CASSAGQGIFYEQYF.

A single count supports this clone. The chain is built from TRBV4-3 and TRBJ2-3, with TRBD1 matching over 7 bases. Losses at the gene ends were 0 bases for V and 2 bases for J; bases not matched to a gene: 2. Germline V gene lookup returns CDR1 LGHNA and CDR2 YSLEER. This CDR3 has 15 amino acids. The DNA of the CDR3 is TGCGCCAGCAGCCAAGATACAGGGGACACAGATACGCAGTATTTT. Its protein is CASSQDTGDTDTQYF.

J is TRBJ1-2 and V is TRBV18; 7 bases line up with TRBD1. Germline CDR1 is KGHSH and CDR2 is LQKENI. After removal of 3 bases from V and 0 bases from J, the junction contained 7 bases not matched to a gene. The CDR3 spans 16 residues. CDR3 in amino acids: CASSPRLGQSNYGYTF. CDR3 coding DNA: TGTGCCAGCTCACCGCGCCTGGGACAGTCTAACTATGGCTACACCTTC.

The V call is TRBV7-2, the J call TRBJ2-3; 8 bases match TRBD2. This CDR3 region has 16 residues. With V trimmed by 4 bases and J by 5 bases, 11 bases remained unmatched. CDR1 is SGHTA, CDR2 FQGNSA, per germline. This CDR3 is CASSSPRGGLGDTQYF. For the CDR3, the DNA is TGTGCCAGCAGCTCCCCCCGGGGGGGCCTAGGAGATACGCAGTATTTT.

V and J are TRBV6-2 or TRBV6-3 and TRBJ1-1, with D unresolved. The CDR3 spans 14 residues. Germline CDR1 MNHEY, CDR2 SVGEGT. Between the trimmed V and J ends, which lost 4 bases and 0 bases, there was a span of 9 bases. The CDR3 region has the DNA TGTGCCAGCAGTTGGCAGGTGATGAACACTGAAGCTTTCTTT. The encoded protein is CASSWQVMNTEAFF.

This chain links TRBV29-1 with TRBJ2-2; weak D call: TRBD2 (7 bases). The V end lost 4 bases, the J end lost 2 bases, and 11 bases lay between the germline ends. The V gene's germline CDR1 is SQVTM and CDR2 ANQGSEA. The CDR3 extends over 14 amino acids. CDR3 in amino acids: CSVGRGTNTGELFF. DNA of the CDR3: TGCAGCGTTGGGCGGGGGACAAACACCGGGGAGCTGTTTTTT.

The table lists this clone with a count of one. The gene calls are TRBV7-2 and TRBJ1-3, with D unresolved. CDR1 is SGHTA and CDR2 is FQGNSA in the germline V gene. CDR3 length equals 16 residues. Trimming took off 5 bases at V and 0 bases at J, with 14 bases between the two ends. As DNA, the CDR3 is TGTGCCAGCAGCCCCCAGACTGATCTCTCTGGAAACACCATATATTTT. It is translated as CASSPQTDLSGNTIYF.

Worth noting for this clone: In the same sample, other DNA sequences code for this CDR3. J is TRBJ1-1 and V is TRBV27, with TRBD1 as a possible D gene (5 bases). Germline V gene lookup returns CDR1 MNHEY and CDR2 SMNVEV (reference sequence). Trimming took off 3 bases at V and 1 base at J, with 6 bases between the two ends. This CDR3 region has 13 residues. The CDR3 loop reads CASSLGPNTEAFF. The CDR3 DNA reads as TGTGCCAGCAGTTTGGGGCCGAACACTGAAGCTTTCTTT.

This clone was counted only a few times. The chain's CDR3 is CAWEGAYNSPLHF. CDR3 DNA: TGTGCCTGGGAGGGGGCCTATAATTCACCCCTCCACTTT. V and J are TRBV30 and TRBJ1-6; possibly TRBD1 for D (6 bases). The CDR3 sequence is 13 residues long. From germline, CDR1 is GTSNPN and CDR2 SVGIG (reference sequence). V dropped 5 bases and J dropped 2 bases, with 7 bases sitting between them.

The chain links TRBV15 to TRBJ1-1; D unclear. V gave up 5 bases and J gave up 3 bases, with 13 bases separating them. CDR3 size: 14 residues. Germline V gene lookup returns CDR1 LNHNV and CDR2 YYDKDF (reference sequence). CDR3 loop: CATSQQRLYTEAFF. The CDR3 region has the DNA TGTGCCACCAGCCAACAGCGGCTTTACACTGAAGCTTTCTTT.

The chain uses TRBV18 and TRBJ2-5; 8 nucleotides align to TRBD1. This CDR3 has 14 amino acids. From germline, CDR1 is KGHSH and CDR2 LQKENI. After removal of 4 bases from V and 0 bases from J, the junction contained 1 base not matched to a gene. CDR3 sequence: CASSRDRNQETQYF. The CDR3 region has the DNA TGTGCCAGCTCACGGGACAGGAACCAAGAGACCCAGTACTTC.

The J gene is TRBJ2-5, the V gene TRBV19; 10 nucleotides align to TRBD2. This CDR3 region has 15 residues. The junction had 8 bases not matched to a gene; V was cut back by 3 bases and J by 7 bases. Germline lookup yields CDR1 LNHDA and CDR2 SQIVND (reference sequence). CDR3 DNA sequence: TGTGCCAGTAGTATCAGTAGCGGGGGGTCGGGGACCCAGTACTTC. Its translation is CASSISSGGSGTQYF.

CDR3 in DNA: TGTGCCAGCAGCTTAATTCCTACGAACACCGGGGAGCTGTTTTTT. The encoded protein is CASSLIPTNTGELFF. This chain links TRBV11-2 with TRBJ2-2; D is undetermined. This CDR3 region has 15 residues. V shed 2 bases and J shed 0 bases, with 7 bases lying between them. Per the germline V gene, CDR1 is SGHAT and CDR2 is FQNNGV.

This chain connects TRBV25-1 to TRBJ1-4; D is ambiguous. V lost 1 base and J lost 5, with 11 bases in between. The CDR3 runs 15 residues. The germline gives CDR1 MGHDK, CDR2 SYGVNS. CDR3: CASSEFGSTNEKLFF. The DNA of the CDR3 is TGTGCCAGCAGTGAATTCGGGAGCACCAATGAAAAACTGTTTTTT.

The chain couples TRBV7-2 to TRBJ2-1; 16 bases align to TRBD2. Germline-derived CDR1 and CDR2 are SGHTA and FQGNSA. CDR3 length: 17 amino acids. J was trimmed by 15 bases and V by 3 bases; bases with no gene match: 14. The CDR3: CASSFDPGTSGGDSRFF. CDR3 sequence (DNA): TGTGCCAGCAGCTTCGATCCCGGGACTAGCGGGGGGGACTCACGGTTCTTC.

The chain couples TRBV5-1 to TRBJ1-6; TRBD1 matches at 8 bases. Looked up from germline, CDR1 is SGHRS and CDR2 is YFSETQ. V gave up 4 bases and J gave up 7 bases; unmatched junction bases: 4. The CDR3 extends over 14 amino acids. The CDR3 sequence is CASSDRTGNSPLHF. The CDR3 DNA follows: TGCGCCAGCAGCGACCGGACAGGGAATTCACCCCTCCACTTT.

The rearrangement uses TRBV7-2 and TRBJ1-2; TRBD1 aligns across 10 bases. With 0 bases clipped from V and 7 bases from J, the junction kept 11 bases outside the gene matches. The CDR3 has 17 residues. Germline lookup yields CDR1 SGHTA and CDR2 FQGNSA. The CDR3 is CASSLAGQGPSPGGYTF. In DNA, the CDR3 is TGTGCCAGCAGCTTAGCGGGACAGGGGCCCTCTCCGGGTGGCTACACCTTC. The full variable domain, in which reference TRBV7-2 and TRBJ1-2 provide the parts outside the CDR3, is GAGVSQSPSNKVTEKGKDVELRCDPISGHTALYWYRQSLGQGLEFLIYFQGNSAPDKSGLPSDRFSAERTGGSVSTLTIQRTQQEDSAVYLCASSLAGQGPSPGGYTFGSGTRLTVV.

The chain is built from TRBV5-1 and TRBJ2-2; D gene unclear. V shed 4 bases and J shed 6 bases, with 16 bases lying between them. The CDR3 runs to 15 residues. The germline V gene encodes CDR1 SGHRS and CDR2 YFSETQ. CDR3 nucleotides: TGCGCCAGCAGCCCCGGCGGTAATGACTCCGGGGAGCTGTTTTTT. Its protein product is CASSPGGNDSGELFF.

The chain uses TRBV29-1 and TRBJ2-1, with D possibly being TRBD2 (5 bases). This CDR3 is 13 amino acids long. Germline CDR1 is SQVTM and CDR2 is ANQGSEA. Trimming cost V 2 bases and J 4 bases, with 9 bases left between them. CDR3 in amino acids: CSVERTGYNEQFF. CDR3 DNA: TGCAGCGTTGAAAGGACTGGTTACAATGAGCAGTTCTTC.